This paragraph reports one T cell receptor beta chain. Its antigen is still unknown. Sequenced by immunoSEQ multiplex PCR; TCRdb stores in-frame clones only, minus some. Among about 820,000 clones listed, over 90% were seen once. The data stem from a study of shared clonotypes between healthy human individuals. Study results and limitations: Only blood was sampled, and tissue TCR repertoires likely differ from blood ones.

Naive CD8 cells lacked CD45RO, underwent positive selection for CCR7 and left out terminally differentiated effector memory CD45RA+ cells. The CDR3 is 16 residues long. Germline V gene sequence: CDR1 LNHDA, CDR2 SQIVND (reference sequence). Between the trimmed V and J ends, which lost 3 bases and 2 bases, there was a span of 16 bases. This receptor was identified in a man aged 30 to 45 in good health. The chain joins TRBV19 to TRBJ1-2, with unresolved D. Sample: naive CD8+ T cells sorted from blood. As DNA, the CDR3 is TGTGCCAGTAGTATGAATCGGAACAGACGCAACTATGGCTACACCTTC. Its protein product is CASSMNRNRRNYGYTF.